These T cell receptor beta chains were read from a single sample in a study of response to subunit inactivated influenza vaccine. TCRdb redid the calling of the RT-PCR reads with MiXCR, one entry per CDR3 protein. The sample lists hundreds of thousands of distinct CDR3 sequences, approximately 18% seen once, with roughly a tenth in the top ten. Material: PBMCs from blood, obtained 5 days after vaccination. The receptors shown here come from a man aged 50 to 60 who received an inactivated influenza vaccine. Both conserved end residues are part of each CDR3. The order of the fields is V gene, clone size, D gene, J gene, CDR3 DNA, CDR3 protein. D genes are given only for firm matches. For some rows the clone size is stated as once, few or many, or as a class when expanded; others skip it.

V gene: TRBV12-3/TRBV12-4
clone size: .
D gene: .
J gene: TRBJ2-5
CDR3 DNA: TGTGCCAGCAGTTTACAGCGACAAGGGGTAGAGACCCAGTACTTC
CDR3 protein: CASSLQRQGVETQYF

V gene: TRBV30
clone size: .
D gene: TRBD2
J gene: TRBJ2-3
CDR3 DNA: TGTGCCTGGAGGAACCCCGGACTAGCGAGGTCCACAGATACGCAGTATTTT
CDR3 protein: CAWRNPGLARSTDTQYF

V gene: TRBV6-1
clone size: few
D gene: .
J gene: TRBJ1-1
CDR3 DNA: TGTGCCAGCACCCGGTTGAACCTAGGGGAGAACACTGAAGCTTTCTTT
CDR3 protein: CASTRLNLGENTEAFF

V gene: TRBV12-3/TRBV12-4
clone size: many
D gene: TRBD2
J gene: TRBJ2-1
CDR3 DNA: TGTGCCAGCAGTTTTGGGTGGCTAGCGGGAGACAATGAGCAGTTCTTC
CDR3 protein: CASSFGWLAGDNEQFF

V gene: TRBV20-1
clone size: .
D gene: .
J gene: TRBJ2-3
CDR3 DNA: TGCAGTGCTAGGGTTGGTCAGGGTATGGATACGCAGTATTTT
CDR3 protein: CSARVGQGMDTQYF

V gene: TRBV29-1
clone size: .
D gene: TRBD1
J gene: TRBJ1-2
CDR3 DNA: TGCAGCGTTGAGTCGGGACAGACGTTGGATGGCTACACCTTC
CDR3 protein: CSVESGQTLDGYTF

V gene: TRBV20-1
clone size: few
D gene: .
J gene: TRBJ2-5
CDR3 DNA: TGCAGTGCTAGGTCCCGGACAAACCTCCAAGAGACCCAGTACTTC
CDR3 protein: CSARSRTNLQETQYF

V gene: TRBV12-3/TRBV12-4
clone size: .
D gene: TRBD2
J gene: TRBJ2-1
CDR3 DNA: TGTGCCAGCAGTTTATTGGGGAGACTAGCGGGAGGTACCTCCTACAATGAGCAGTTCTTC
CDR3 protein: CASSLLGRLAGGTSYNEQFF

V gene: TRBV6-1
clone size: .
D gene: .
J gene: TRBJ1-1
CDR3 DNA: TGTGCCAACCGGACAGCTTTAACGCACACTGAAGCTTTCTTT
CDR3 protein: CANRTALTHTEAFF

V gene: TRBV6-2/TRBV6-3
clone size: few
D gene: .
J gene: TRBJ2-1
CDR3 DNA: TGTGCCAGCAGTTACTCGTACAACTACAATGAGCAGTTCTTC
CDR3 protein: CASSYSYNYNEQFF

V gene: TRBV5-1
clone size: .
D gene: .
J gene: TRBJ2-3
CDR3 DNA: TGCGCCAGCAGCTCGCAAACAGGGTCCACAGATACGCAGTATTTT
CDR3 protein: CASSSQTGSTDTQYF

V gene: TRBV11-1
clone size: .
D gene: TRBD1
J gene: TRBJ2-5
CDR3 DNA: TGTGCCAGCAGCTTAGTCTTCAGGGAAGGGGGCCTATGGGCGACCCAGTACTTC
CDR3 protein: CASSLVFREGGLWATQYF

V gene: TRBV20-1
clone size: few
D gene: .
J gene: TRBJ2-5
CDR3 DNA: TGCAGTGCTAGAGATGTGGCAAAAGAGACCCAGTACTTC
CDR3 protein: CSARDVAKETQYF

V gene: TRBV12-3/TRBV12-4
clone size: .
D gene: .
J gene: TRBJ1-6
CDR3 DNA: TGTGCCAGCAAAGACAGGTTTCATAATTCACCCCTCCACTTT
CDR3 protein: CASKDRFHNSPLHF

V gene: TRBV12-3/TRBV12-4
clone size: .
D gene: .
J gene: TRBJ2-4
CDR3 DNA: TGTGCCAGCAGCCCATCGACCGGGTACGGGGCCAAAAACATTCAGTACTTC
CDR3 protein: CASSPSTGYGAKNIQYF

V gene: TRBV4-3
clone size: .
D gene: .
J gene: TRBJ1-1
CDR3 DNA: TGCGCCAGCAGACGGATACAGGGGAACACTGAAGCTTTCTTT
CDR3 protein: CASRRIQGNTEAFF

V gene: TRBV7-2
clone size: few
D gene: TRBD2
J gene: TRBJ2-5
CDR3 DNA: TGTGCCAGCAGCTTTAGCGGGATGGGGGGAGAGACCCAGTACTTC
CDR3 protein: CASSFSGMGGETQYF

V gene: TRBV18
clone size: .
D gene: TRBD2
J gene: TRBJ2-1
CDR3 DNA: TGTGCCAGCTCACCATTACGGACTAGCGGGAATTCGAATGAGCAGTTCTTC
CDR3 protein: CASSPLRTSGNSNEQFF

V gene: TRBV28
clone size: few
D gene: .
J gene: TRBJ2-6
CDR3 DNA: TGTGCCAGCTCGGTGCACTCTGGGGCCAACGTCCTGACTTTC
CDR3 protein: CASSVHSGANVLTF

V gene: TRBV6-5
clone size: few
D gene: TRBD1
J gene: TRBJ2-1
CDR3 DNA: TGTGCCAGCAGTTACCGAGCGTTCGGGACAGACTACAATGAGCAGTTCTTC
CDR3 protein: CASSYRAFGTDYNEQFF

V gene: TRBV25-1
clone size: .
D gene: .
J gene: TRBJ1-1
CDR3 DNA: TGTGCCAGCAAATACGGCACTGAAGCTTTCTTT
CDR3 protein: CASKYGTEAFF

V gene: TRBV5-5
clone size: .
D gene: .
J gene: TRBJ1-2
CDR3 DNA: TGTGCCAGCAGCTTGCAGAGCCTGGACGGCTACACCTTC
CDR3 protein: CASSLQSLDGYTF

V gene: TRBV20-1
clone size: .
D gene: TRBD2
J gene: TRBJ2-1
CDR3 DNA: TGCAGTGCTAGAGAGTTAGCGGGAAGCTCCTACAATGAGCAGTTCTTC
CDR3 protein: CSARELAGSSYNEQFF

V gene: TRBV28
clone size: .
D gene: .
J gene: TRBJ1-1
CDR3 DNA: TGTGCCAGCAGAAGGTCCGGTCCAGATGAAGCTTTCTTT
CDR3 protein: CASRRSGPDEAFF

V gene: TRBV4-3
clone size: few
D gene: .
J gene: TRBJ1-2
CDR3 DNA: TGCGCCAGCAGCCAAGATGGACAGCTTTATGGCTACACCTTC
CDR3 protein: CASSQDGQLYGYTF

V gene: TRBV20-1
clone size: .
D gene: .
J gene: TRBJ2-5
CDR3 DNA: TGCAGTGCTAGAGTGGCTAAGCGTTTTGCGGGGACAAATCAAGAGACCCAGTACTTC
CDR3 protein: CSARVAKRFAGTNQETQYF

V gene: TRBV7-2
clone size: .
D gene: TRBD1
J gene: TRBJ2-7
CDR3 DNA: TGTGCCAGCAGCACCGGACAGGGACTCGAGCAGTACTTC
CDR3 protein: CASSTGQGLEQYF

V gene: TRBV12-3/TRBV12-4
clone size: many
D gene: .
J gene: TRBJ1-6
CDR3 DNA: TGTGCCAGCAGTTTAGCCCGGAATAATTCACCCCTCCACTTT
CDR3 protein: CASSLARNNSPLHF

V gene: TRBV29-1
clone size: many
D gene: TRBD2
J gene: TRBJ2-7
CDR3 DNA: TGCAGCGTTGGGGGCAGAATAGCGGGGGCGGGAGGCTCCTACGAGCAGTACTTC
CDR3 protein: CSVGGRIAGAGGSYEQYF

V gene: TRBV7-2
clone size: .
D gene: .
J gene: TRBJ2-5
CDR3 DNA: TGTGCCAGCAGCTTAGATGGAGCGCGGGAGACCCAGTACTTC
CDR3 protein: CASSLDGARETQYF

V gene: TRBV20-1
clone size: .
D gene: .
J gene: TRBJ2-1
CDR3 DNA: TGCAGTGCTAGAAGACTAGAGCGAAGGTATGAGCAGTTCTTC
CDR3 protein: CSARRLERRYEQFF

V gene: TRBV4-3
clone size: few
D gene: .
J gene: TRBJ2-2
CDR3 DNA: TGCGCCAGCAGCCAAGAGTGGAACACCGGGGAGCTGTTTTTT
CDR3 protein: CASSQEWNTGELFF

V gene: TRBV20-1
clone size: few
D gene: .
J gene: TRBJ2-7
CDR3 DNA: TGCAGTGCTAGACAGGCAAGATACGAGCAGTACTTC
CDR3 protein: CSARQARYEQYF

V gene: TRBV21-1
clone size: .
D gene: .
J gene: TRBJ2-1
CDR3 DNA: TGTGCCAGCAGCAAAGTAGCCAGCTCCTACAATGAGCAGTTCTTC
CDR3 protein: CASSKVASSYNEQFF

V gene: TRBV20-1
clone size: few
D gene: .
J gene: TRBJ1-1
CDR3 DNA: TGCAGTGCTCCCCAACCAGGGATCGGCACTGAAGCTTTCTTT
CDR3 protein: CSAPQPGIGTEAFF

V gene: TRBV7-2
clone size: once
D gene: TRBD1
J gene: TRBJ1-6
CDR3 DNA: TGTGCCAGCAGCGGACAGGGGGCCAATAATTCACCCCTCCACTTT
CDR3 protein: CASSGQGANNSPLHF

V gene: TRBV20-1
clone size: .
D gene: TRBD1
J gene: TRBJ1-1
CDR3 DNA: TGCAGTGCTAGAGACGGCGACAGGGTGGAGGCTTTCTTT
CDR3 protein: CSARDGDRVEAFF

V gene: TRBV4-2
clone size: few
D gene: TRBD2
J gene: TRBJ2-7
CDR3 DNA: TGTGCCAGCAGCCAAGAACCGGGAGGGCACTACGAGCAGTACTTC
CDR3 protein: CASSQEPGGHYEQYF

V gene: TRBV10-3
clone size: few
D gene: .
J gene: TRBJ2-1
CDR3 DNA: TGTGCCATCAGAAAGGAGGGGGGCCATGATGAGCAGTTCTTC
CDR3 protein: CAIRKEGGHDEQFF

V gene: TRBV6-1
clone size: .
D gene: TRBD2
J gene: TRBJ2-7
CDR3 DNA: TGTGCCAGCAGTGAACTAGCGGGAGCCTACGAGCAGTACTTC
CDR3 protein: CASSELAGAYEQYF

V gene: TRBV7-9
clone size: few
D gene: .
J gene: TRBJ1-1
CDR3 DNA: TGTGCCAGCAGCCAATCTAGGGGGGGTTTACGCACTGAAGCTTTCTTT
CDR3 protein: CASSQSRGGLRTEAFF

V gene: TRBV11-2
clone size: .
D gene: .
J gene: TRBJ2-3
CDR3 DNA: TGTGCCAGCAGCTTACTCCGGGGGGCTGCAGATACGCAGTATTTT
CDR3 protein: CASSLLRGAADTQYF

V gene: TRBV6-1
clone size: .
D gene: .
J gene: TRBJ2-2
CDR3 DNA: TGTGCCAGCATCCCAGGAGGGTTCCCCGGGGAGCTGTTTTTT
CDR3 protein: CASIPGGFPGELFF

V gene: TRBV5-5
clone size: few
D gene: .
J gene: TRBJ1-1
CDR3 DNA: TGTGCCAGCAGCTGGGGCGAAACAATGAACACTGAAGCTTTCTTT
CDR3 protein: CASSWGETMNTEAFF

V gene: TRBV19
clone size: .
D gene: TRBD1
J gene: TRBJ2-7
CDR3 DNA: TGTGCCAGTAGTATCGGGACAGCCCGCTCCTACGAGCAGTACTTC
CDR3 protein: CASSIGTARSYEQYF

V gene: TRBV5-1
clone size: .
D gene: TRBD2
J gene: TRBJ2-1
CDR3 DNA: TGCGCCAGCAGCAAGGGACTAGAATACAATGAGCAGTTCTTC
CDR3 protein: CASSKGLEYNEQFF

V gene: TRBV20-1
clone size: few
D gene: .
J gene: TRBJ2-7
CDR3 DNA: TGCAGTGCTAAAGCAGAGAGCTCCTACGAGCAGTACTTC
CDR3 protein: CSAKAESSYEQYF

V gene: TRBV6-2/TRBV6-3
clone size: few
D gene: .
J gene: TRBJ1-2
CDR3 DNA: TGTGCCAGCAGCCTAGGTGGGACCAGTTACGGCTACACCTTC
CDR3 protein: CASSLGGTSYGYTF

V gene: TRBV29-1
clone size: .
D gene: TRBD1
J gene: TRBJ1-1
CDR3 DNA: TGCAGCTCCTACAGGGGGCGTGGTACTGAAGCTTTCTTT
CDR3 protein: CSSYRGRGTEAFF

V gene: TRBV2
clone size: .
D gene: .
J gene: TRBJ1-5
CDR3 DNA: TGTGCCAGCAGGACCGAGGAAAATCAGCCCCAGCATTTT
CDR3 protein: CASRTEENQPQHF

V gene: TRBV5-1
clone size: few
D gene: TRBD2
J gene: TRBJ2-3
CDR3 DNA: TGCGCCAGCAGCTTCCTCGGCGGGAGGGCCACAGATACGCAGTATTTT
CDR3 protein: CASSFLGGRATDTQYF

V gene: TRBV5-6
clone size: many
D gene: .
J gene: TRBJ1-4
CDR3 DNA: TGTGCCAGCACCCGGACGTTCACGGGGATTAATGAAAAACTGTTTTTT
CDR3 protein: CASTRTFTGINEKLFF

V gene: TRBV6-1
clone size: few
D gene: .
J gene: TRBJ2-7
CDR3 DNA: TGTGCCAGCAGCCGAGACAACCCCTACGAGCAGTACTTC
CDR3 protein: CASSRDNPYEQYF

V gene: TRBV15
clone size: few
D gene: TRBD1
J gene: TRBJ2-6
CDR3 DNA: TGTGCCACCAGCAGAGATGGACAGGTCGGGGCCAACGTCCTGACTTTC
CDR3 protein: CATSRDGQVGANVLTF

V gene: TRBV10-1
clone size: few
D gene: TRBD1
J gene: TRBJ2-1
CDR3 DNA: TGCGCCAGCAGTGAGACAGGGGGCTATAGATACAATGAGCAGTTCTTC
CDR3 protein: CASSETGGYRYNEQFF

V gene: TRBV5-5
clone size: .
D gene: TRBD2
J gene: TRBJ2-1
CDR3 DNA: TGTGCCAGCAGCTTCGGTCTAGCGGGAGTCTACAATGAGCAGTTCTTC
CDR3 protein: CASSFGLAGVYNEQFF

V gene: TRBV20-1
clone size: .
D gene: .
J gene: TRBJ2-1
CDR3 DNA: TGCAGTGGGCTGGACTACAATGAGCAGTTCTTC
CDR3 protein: CSGLDYNEQFF

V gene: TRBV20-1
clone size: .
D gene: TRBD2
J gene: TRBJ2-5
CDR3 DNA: TGCAGTGCTAGAGATGCTAGCGGGAGAATAGGCCAAGAGACCCAGTACTTC
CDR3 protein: CSARDASGRIGQETQYF

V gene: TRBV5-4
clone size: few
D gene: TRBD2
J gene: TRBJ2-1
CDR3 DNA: TGTGCCAGCAGCTTGGTCGGGACTAGCGGGAGGGCGCCCTACAATGAGCAGTTCTTC
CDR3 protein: CASSLVGTSGRAPYNEQFF